The clone carrying this T cell receptor beta chain was seen a few times. Its antigen is currently unknown. These data originate in a study of beta chain features in type 1 diabetes. Broader study findings: VDJ junctions sequenced from type 1 diabetes patients showed fewer insertions and more deletions.

The CDR3 is made up of 12 amino acids. In germline, CDR1 is ENHRY, CDR2 SYGVKD. V dropped 10 bases and J dropped 5 bases, with 15 bases sitting between them. Expressed TCRB transcripts were sequenced because the isolated RNA had all been reverse transcribed beforehand. The table came from immunoSEQ multiplex PCR; TCRdb's copy has only in-frame clones and leaves some out. Found here are a few hundred thousand clones, about 26% of them singletons; the top ten hold 3% to 4%. What was sequenced was central memory CD4+ T cells from blood. This receptor was identified in a man between 25 and 39 years old in good health. The rearrangement links TRBV10-3 to TRBJ2-7; D gene ambiguous. CDR3 amino acids: CATSGRTDEQYF. The DNA of the CDR3 is TGTGCCACCTCCGGAAGGACGGACGAGCAGTACTTC.